The 10 T cell receptor beta chains below were found in one sample sequenced in a study of blood T cell repertoires in COVID-19. TCRdb's table, derived via immunoSEQ multiplex PCR, lists solely in-frame clones and lacks some. The data show around 76,000 clones, roughly 85% seen once. The sequenced material came from peripheral blood. The receptors stem from an elderly man with acute or convalescent COVID-19.

This chain links TRBV7-9 with TRBJ2-7; 8 nucleotides agree with TRBD1. CDR1 is SEHNR, CDR2 FQNEAQ, per germline (reference sequence). CDR3 length equals 15 residues. The V and J ends lost 5 bases and 6 bases, in that order; junction bases with no gene match: 12. The CDR3 is CASSPSTGTGGEQYF. The CDR3 nucleotides read TGTGCCAGCAGCCCCTCCACCGGGACAGGAGGCGAGCAGTACTTC.

The chain is built from TRBV27 and TRBJ2-7; 7 positions match TRBD1. Germline V gene sequence: CDR1 MNHEY, CDR2 SMNVEV (reference sequence). J lost 4 bases, V lost 1 base, and 7 bases had no gene match. The CDR3 is 15 amino acids. In DNA, the CDR3 is TGTGCCAGCAGTTTATATCCGGGACAGCTTTACGAGCAGTACTTC. Protein: CASSLYPGQLYEQYF.

The genes are TRBV6-5 and TRBJ1-1, with 9 bases matching TRBD1. The CDR3 has 14 residues. Germline trimming cut 4 bases from V and 7 bases from J; bases unmatched to any gene: 7. Germline V gene lookup returns CDR1 MNHEY and CDR2 SVGAGI. The CDR3 here is CASSFRDRVGEAFF. Written as DNA, the CDR3 is TGTGCCAGCAGTTTCCGGGACAGGGTCGGTGAAGCTTTCTTT.

The chain couples TRBV5-6 to TRBJ2-1; TRBD2 aligns across 8 bases. The ends lost 4 bases at V and 1 base at J; junction bases unmatched: 4. There are 15 residues in the CDR3. The germline CDR1 and CDR2 sequences are SGHDT and YYEEEE. CDR3 sequence reads: CASSATSGSYNEQFF. CDR3 bases: TGTGCCAGCAGCGCAACTAGCGGTTCCTACAATGAGCAGTTCTTC.

The table lists this clone with a count of one. V usage is TRBV11-2 and J usage is TRBJ1-3; D possibly corresponds to TRBD1 (5 bases). Germline V gene sequence: CDR1 SGHAT, CDR2 FQNNGV. CDR3 length: 16 amino acids. Deletions cut 4 bases from V and 1 base from J, with 14 bases between. In nucleotides, the CDR3 is TGTGCCAGCAGCTCGGGGGGTTTGGGATCTGGAAACACCATATATTTT. Residues: CASSSGGLGSGNTIYF. Filled out from reference TRBV11-2 and TRBJ1-3, the complete variable domain reads EAGVAQSPRYKIIEKRQSVAFWCNPISGHATLYWYQQILGQGPKLLIQFQNNGVVDDSQLPKDRFSAERLKGVDSTLKIQPAKLEDSAVYLCASSSGGLGSGNTIYFGEGSWLTVV.

Written as DNA, the CDR3 is TGTGCCTGGACTCAGACAGGGCGGGAGCAGTACTTC. Translating it yields CAWTQTGREQYF. This chain joins TRBV30 and TRBJ2-7, with TRBD1 matching 7 bases. After removal of 4 bases from V and 7 bases from J, the junction contained 7 bases not matched to a gene. The CDR3 totals 12 residues. CDR1 is GTSNPN, CDR2 SVGIG, per germline (reference sequence).

The chain couples TRBV3-1 (or the pseudogene TRBV3-2) to TRBJ2-3; TRBD2 aligns across 7 bases. This CDR3 has 16 amino acids. V shed 6 bases, J shed 0 bases, and the junction held 9 bases outside the gene matches. Germline V gene data show CDR1 as LGHDT and CDR2 as YNNKEL (reference sequence). The CDR3 DNA reads TGTGCCAGCAGGCGACAAGGGACTATCAGCACAGATACGCAGTATTTT. It encodes CASRRQGTISTDTQYF.

The chain recombines TRBV5-1 with TRBJ2-5; D is perhaps TRBD1 (5 bases). There are 13 residues in the CDR3. CDR1 and CDR2 from the germline V gene are SGHRS and YFSETQ. V was cut by 5 bases and J by 5 bases, with 13 bases left in between. CDR3 protein: CASSPGQGETQYF. The CDR3 nucleotides are TGCGCCAGCAGTCCCGGACAAGGCGAGACCCAGTACTTC.

This chain's CDR3 is CASSLERGTGELFF. Here the CDR3 DNA reads TGTGCCAGCAGCTTGGAGAGAGGGACCGGGGAGCTGTTTTTT. The chain uses TRBV5-6 and TRBJ2-2; D possibly corresponds to TRBD2 (5 bases). CDR3 length: 14 residues. CDR1 SGHDT and CDR2 YYEEEE come from the germline V gene. Trimming shortened V by 0 bases and J by 5 bases, and 8 bases separated the two germline ends.

DNA for the CDR3: TGTGCCAGCTGCCTAACAGGGTATAGCGGGGAGCTGTTTTTT. It translates to CASCLTGYSGELFF. The rearrangement uses TRBV2 and TRBJ2-2; D may be TRBD1 (6 bases). The V gene lost 8 bases and the J gene lost 7 bases, with 17 bases spanning the gap. Per germline, CDR1 SNHLY and CDR2 FYNNEI. This CDR3 is 14 amino acids long.